The text below deals with one T cell receptor (beta chain). Its antigen remains unknown. This sample is part of a study of PD-L1 blockade in urothelial cancer. Study details: A median blood sample held approximately 150,000 T cells and 80,000 or so unique TCRs.

Only in-frame clones appear in the TCRdb table, and some are missing; sequencing was by immunoSEQ multiplex PCR. The table lists 130,000 or so clones, less than 85% of them singletons. The CDR3 runs to 16 residues. CDR1 and CDR2 from the germline V gene are MNHEY and SMNVEV (reference sequence). V was pared by 4 bases and J by 5 bases, with 10 bases of the junction left unmatched. Study results and caveats: Pretreatment TCR clonality in blood under the median foretold superior survival.

Documented time point: pretreatment peripheral blood. Each patient presented with locally advanced or metastatic urothelial carcinoma. There were between 1 and 8 samples from each patient, taken pretreatment and on-treatment. The receptor was derived from a man between 50 and 59 years old with urothelial cancer. V and J are TRBV27 and TRBJ2-7; TRBD2 matches 11 bases. Material: PBMCs, obtained around atezolizumab (anti-PD-L1) treatment. CDR3 region: CASSSIRLAGTDEQYF. As DNA, the CDR3 is TGTGCCAGCAGTTCCATTCGACTAGCGGGGACGGACGAGCAGTACTTC.